One sample yielded the 15 T cell receptor beta chains listed below, sequenced in a study of T-cell memory formation after mild COVID-19. TCRdb used MiXCR to reprocess the 5' RACE reads, holding one entry per CDR3 protein. The sample has roughly 500,000 distinct CDR3 sequences, just over 20% seen once. Sequencing input: PBMCs or a T cell subset sorted from them (not recorded which). The source is an adult woman who had mild COVID-19 (a few samples of this study predate the infection). Cell type and time point are not known.

This clonotype was observed at least ten times. V is TRBV4-2 and J is TRBJ2-3, with TRBD2 matching 11 bases. The germline CDR1 and CDR2 sequences are LGHNA and YNFKEQ. CDR3 length equals 16 residues. V was pared by 4 bases and J by 5 bases, with 8 bases of the junction left unmatched. Here the CDR3 reads CASSRVTSGIGDTQYF. The CDR3 DNA reads as TGTGCCAGCAGCCGAGTGACTAGCGGGATTGGAGATACGCAGTATTTT.

The chain employs TRBV7-9 and TRBJ2-7; D gene ambiguous. The CDR3 has 14 residues. V was cut by 0 bases and J by 3 bases, with 9 bases left in between. Germline lookup yields CDR1 SEHNR and CDR2 FQNEAQ (reference sequence). This CDR3 is CASSLAPHIYEQYF. The CDR3 DNA follows: TGTGCCAGCAGCTTAGCGCCTCACATCTACGAGCAGTACTTC.

V is TRBV15 and J is TRBJ2-1, with a possible D match to TRBD2 (5 bases). CDR3 length: 15 amino acids. Germline V gives CDR1 LNHNV, CDR2 YYDKDF (reference sequence). The ends were cut back, 0 bases at V and 3 bases at J, with 9 bases in the middle. The CDR3 loop reads CATSRDRAVYNEQFF. The CDR3 coding sequence is TGTGCCACCAGCAGAGATCGAGCGGTCTACAATGAGCAGTTCTTC.

This rearrangement joins TRBV13 to TRBJ2-1; no firm D call. Germline CDR1 and CDR2: PRHDT and FYEKMQ (reference sequence). The CDR3 contains 13 residues. Trimming stripped 5 bases from V and 2 bases from J, with 7 bases between. CDR3 nucleotide sequence: TGTGCCAGCAGCCCTGATCCCTACAATGAGCAGTTCTTC. It translates to CASSPDPYNEQFF.

There are a few counts of this clonotype. The J gene is TRBJ2-3, the V gene TRBV7-9, with D possibly being TRBD1 or TRBD2 (5 bases each). The CDR3 runs 13 residues. The germline V gene has CDR1 SEHNR and CDR2 FQNEAQ (reference sequence). V was cut by 5 bases and J by 4 bases, with 10 bases left in between. This chain's CDR3 is CASSRRDPDTQYF. The CDR3 DNA is TGTGCCAGCAGCCGCAGGGACCCAGATACGCAGTATTTT.

This clonotype has a handful of counts. This chain connects TRBV4-1 to TRBJ2-5, with a possible D match to TRBD1 (6 bases). Germline loops: CDR1 MGHRA, CDR2 YSYEKL. The CDR3 runs to 15 residues. V was trimmed by 4 bases and J by 4 bases, leaving 16 bases between them. This CDR3 is CASSLNEGVGETQYF. The DNA for the CDR3 is TGCGCCAGCAGCCTCAATGAGGGGGTTGGAGAGACCCAGTACTTC.

This clonotype was counted a few times. The chain joins TRBV7-3 to TRBJ2-1, with 12 nucleotides matching TRBD2. Trimming took 5 bases from V and 7 from J; bases not matched to a gene: 6. The germline gives CDR1 SGHTA, CDR2 FQGTGA. The CDR3 is 15 residues long. The CDR3 DNA reads TGTGCCAGCAGCCACACTAGCGGGAGGTTAAATGAGCAGTTCTTC. It yields the protein CASSHTSGRLNEQFF.

This clonotype was picked up many times. J is TRBJ2-5 and V is TRBV20-1; D unclear. Trimming removed 5 bases at V and 0 bases at J, with 10 bases between. Germline assignment: CDR1 DFQATT and CDR2 SNEGSKA (reference sequence). This CDR3 spans 13 amino acids. Here the CDR3 DNA reads TGCAGTGCTGACATTGCGTACCAAGAGACCCAGTACTTC. It specifies CSADIAYQETQYF.

The chain uses TRBV5-1 and TRBJ2-5; a weak D match, TRBD2 (5 bases). This CDR3 region has 14 residues. The V and J ends lost 4 bases and 2 bases respectively, with 12 bases between them. From germline, CDR1 is SGHRS and CDR2 YFSETQ. The CDR3 nucleotides read TGCGCCAGCAGCCAAGGACGGGGACAAGAGACCCAGTACTTC. Its protein is CASSQGRGQETQYF.

This clonotype showed up just a few times. Here the CDR3 reads CASGIGESNQPQHF. The CDR3 DNA sequence: TGCGCCAGCGGTATAGGGGAAAGCAATCAGCCCCAGCATTTT. The J gene is TRBJ1-5, the V gene TRBV4-1, with a tentative D call TRBD1 (5 bases). Between the trimmed V and J ends, which lost 8 bases and 1 base, there was a span of 12 bases. Germline CDR1 and CDR2: MGHRA and YSYEKL. The CDR3 loop spans 14 amino acids.

This chain uses TRBV6-6 with TRBJ2-7, with D possibly matching TRBD2 (5 bases). Germline CDR1 reads MNHNY; CDR2 reads SVGAGI (reference sequence). CDR3 length: 11 residues. The V gene lost 4 bases and the J gene lost 6 bases, with 7 bases spanning the gap. The CDR3: CASSFGVEQYF. DNA for the CDR3: TGTGCCAGCAGTTTCGGGGTCGAGCAGTACTTC.

In its sample, this clonotype was seen a few times. V is TRBV5-5 and J is TRBJ2-1; TRBD2 might be the D (6 bases). V gave up 0 bases and J gave up 8 bases, with 12 bases separating them. The CDR3 extends over 14 amino acids. Germline lookup yields CDR1 SGHKS and CDR2 YYEKEE (reference sequence). Written as DNA, the CDR3 is TGTGCCAGCAGCTTGGCCGGGCGGGACCATGAGCAGTTCTTC. Translating gives CASSLAGRDHEQFF. Filled out from reference TRBV5-5 and TRBJ2-1, the complete variable domain reads DAGVTQSPTHLIKTRGQQVTLRCSPISGHKSVSWYQQVLGQGPQFIFQYYEKEERGRGNFPDRFSARQFPNYSSELNVNALLLGDSALYLCASSLAGRDHEQFFGPGTRLTVL.

V is TRBV5-1 and J is TRBJ1-3; 8 nucleotides match TRBD1. This CDR3 is built from 16 residues. J was trimmed by 0 bases and V by 3 bases; bases with no gene match: 5. The germline gives CDR1 SGHRS, CDR2 YFSETQ. For the CDR3, the DNA is TGCGCCAGCAGCTGGACAGGGCAAACCTCTGGAAACACCATATATTTT. Translated: CASSWTGQTSGNTIYF.

The chain couples TRBV19 to TRBJ1-2; D is ambiguous. Germline V gene data show CDR1 as LNHDA and CDR2 as SQIVND (reference sequence). Trimming took 5 bases from V and 7 from J, leaving 17 bases between them. The CDR3 sequence is 14 residues long. The CDR3 bases are TGTGCCAGTAGTCTCCTTTTAGGGCAGCCTGGCTACACCTTC. Translation: CASSLLLGQPGYTF.

This sequence joins TRBV2 and TRBJ1-4; no clear D gene. CDR3 size: 11 residues. Between the trimmed V and J ends, which lost 4 bases and 11 bases, there was a span of 8 bases. The germline V gene encodes CDR1 SNHLY and CDR2 FYNNEI. CDR3 in amino acids: CASSGLAKLFF. Here the CDR3 DNA reads TGTGCCAGCAGTGGATTGGCGAAACTGTTTTTT.